This TCR beta chain was documented in a study of T cells in Graves' hyperthyroidism and ophthalmopathy. Study-level findings and limits: The model's output predicted ophthalmopathy at a median of roughly 6 months prior to onset. Most thyroid clonotypes expanded above 0.001 were also detected in blood.

RNA transcripts yielded amplified TCR beta CDR3 regions. The study used the HTBI primer set for a first-round RT-PCR of the TCR CDR3. Each CDR3 protein gets one entry after TCRdb re-called the multiplex PCR reads with MiXCR. The sample holds 300,000 to 400,000 distinct CDR3 sequences, approximately 17% seen once. Ten or more counts support this clonotype. Its antigen remains unidentified. Patients were excluded for uncontrolled infection, other autoimmune disease, pregnancy or lactation. Diagnoses rested on clinical symptoms, serum thyroxine and TRAb, thyroid ultrasound and orbital computed tomography. Sequencing was done on a sample of blood. This clonotype was obtained from a man aged 18 to 29 with Graves' ophthalmopathy.

This CDR3 reads CASRQTGSIYGYTF. In DNA form, the CDR3 reads TGTGCCAGCAGACAGACAGGGTCGATCTATGGCTACACCTTC. The rearrangement links TRBV12-3 or TRBV12-4 to TRBJ1-2; the match to TRBD1 covers 7 bases. J lost 4 bases, V lost 6 bases, and 8 bases had no gene match. There are 14 residues in the CDR3.